The 5 T cell receptor beta chains below come from one sample, sequenced in a study of CD4 T cells in relation to SARS-CoV-2 and coronaviruses. Before the COVID-19 pandemic, during about 2010-2018, CD4+ T cells were taken from unexposed donors. CD4+ T cells were isolated from the cells after 10 days of culture. Libraries were prepared by immunoSEQ multiplex PCR; TCRdb keeps only in-frame clonotypes and omits some of them. Of some 19,000 clones in the sample, roughly three quarters were seen once. Their recognized antigens are unknown. What was sequenced was CD4+ T cells from PBMCs, cultured in vitro. These receptors were taken from a human donor in good health.

This clone came up once. This sequence joins TRBV7-2 and TRBJ2-7; TRBD2 matches at 12 bases. The germline V gene has CDR1 SGHTA and CDR2 FQGNSA. The J segment lost 0 bases and the V segment lost 1 base, leaving 10 bases of the junction unmatched. The CDR3 is 19 amino acids. The CDR3 reads CASSLGWASGRGTSYEQYF. The CDR3 DNA reads TGTGCCAGCAGCTTAGGGTGGGCTAGCGGGAGGGGTACCTCCTACGAGCAGTACTTC. The full variable domain, its missing parts supplied by reference TRBV7-2 and TRBJ2-7, is GAGVSQSPSNKVTEKGKDVELRCDPISGHTALYWYRQSLGQGLEFLIYFQGNSAPDKSGLPSDRFSAERTGGSVSTLTIQRTQQEDSAVYLCASSLGWASGRGTSYEQYFGPGTRLTVT.

This clone was seen a few times. CDR3 nucleotides: TGTGCCAGCAGCCCCGGCCGCACAGATACGCAGTATTTT. Protein: CASSPGRTDTQYF. J is TRBJ2-3 and V is TRBV7-3; D is uncertain. CDR1 SGHTA and CDR2 FQGTGA come from the germline V gene. V lost 5 bases and J 1 base, leaving 7 bases between the germline ends. This CDR3 is built from 13 residues.

The table lists this clone with a count of one. This rearrangement joins TRBV24-1 to TRBJ2-2; 10 nucleotides align to TRBD1. With V trimmed by 10 bases and J by 4 bases, 8 bases remained unmatched. The germline CDR1 and CDR2 sequences are KGHDR and SFDVKD. The CDR3 runs to 15 residues. CDR3 nucleotides: TGTGCCACGGGGGGGACAGGGGACCCCACCGGGGAGCTGTTTTTT. It yields the protein CATGGTGDPTGELFF.

Only a few counts were recorded for this clone. The chain carries TRBV5-1 and TRBJ2-7; tentatively, D is TRBD2 (6 bases). Between the trimmed V and J ends, which lost 4 bases and 7 bases, there was a span of 21 bases. The CDR3 loop spans 15 amino acids. The germline V gene encodes CDR1 SGHRS and CDR2 YFSETQ. The CDR3 here is CASSPGSSGFMEQYF. CDR3 in DNA: TGCGCCAGCAGCCCGGGGAGTAGCGGCTTTATGGAGCAGTACTTC.

The J gene is TRBJ2-1, the V gene TRBV5-1; 7 nucleotides line up with TRBD2. This CDR3 has 17 amino acids. The V and J ends lost 1 base and 3 bases, in that order; junction bases with no gene match: 10. CDR1 and CDR2 (germline): SGHRS, YFSETQ. The CDR3 reads CASSLLMGRGSYNEQFF. The CDR3 region has the DNA TGCGCCAGCAGCTTGTTAATGGGTCGCGGGAGCTACAATGAGCAGTTCTTC.